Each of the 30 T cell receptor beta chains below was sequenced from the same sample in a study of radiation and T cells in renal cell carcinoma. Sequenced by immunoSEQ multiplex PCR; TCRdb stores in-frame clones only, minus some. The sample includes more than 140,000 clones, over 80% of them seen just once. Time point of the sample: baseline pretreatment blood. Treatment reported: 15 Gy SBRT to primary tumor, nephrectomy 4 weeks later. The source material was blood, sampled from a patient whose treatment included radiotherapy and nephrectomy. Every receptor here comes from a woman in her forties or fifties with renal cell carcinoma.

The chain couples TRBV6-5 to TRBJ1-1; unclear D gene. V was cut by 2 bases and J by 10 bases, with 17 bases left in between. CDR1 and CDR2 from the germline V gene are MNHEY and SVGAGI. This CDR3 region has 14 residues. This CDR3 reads CASSYGSDGLGAFF. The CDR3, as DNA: TGTGCCAGCAGTTACGGCTCGGACGGCCTAGGAGCTTTCTTT.

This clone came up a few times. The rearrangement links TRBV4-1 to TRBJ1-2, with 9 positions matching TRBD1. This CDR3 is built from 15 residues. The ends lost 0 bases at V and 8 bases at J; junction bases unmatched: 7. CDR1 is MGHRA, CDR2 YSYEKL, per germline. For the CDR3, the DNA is TGCGCCAGCAGCCAAGATCTGGGGACAGGGCGGGGCTACACCTTC. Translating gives CASSQDLGTGRGYTF.

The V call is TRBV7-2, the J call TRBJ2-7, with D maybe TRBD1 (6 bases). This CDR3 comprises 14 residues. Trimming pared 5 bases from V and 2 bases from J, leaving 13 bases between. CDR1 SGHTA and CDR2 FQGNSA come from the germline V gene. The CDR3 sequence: CASSAGTQTYEQYF. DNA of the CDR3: TGTGCCAGCAGCGCCGGGACACAAACCTACGAGCAGTACTTC.

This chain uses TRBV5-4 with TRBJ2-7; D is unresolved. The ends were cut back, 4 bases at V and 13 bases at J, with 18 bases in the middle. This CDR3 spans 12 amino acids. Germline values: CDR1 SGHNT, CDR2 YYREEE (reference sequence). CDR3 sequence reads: CASSPRKRLCYF. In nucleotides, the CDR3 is TGTGCCAGCAGCCCACGTAAGAGACTTTGCTACTTC.

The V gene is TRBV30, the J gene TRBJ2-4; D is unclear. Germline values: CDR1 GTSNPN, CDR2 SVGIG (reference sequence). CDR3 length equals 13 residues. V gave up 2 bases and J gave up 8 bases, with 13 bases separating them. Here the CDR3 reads CAWSLGPQDIQYF. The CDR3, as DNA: TGTGCCTGGAGTTTAGGACCCCAGGACATTCAGTACTTC.

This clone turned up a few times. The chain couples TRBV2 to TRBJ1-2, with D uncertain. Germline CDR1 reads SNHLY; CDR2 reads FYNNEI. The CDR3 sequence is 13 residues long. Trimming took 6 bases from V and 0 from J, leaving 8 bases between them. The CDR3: CASSLISNYGYTF. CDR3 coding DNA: TGTGCCAGCAGCTTGATATCTAACTATGGCTACACCTTC.

The CDR3 spells CAQRGPRDEQFF. In nucleotides, the CDR3 is TGTGCCCAGCGGGGACCGCGTGATGAGCAGTTCTTC. This rearrangement joins TRBV21-1 to TRBJ2-1; the table calls TRBD2, which could not be checked here. TRBV21-1 is a pseudogene. This CDR3 spans 12 amino acids.

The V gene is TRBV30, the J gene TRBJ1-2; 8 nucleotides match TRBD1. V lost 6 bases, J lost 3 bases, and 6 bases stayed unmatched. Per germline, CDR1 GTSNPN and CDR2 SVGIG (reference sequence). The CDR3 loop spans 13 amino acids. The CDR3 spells CACLTQGDYGYTF. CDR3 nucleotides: TGTGCCTGCTTGACACAGGGGGACTATGGCTACACCTTC.

CDR3 protein: CASSFGTEQETQYF. CDR3 DNA: TGTGCCAGCAGCTTCGGGACAGAGCAAGAGACCCAGTACTTC. The V and J genes are TRBV7-2 and TRBJ2-5, with 7 nucleotides matching TRBD1. Trimming took 3 bases from V and 2 from J; bases not matched to a gene: 3. This CDR3 contains 14 residues. CDR1 is SGHTA and CDR2 is FQGNSA in the germline V gene.

CDR3 coding DNA: TGCGCCAGCAGCCTAGGGACGGAGAACACTGAAGCTTTCTTT. It yields the protein CASSLGTENTEAFF. The chain uses TRBV4-3 and TRBJ1-1, with D possibly TRBD1 on 5 matching bases. Trimming cost V 4 bases and J 1 base, with 10 bases left between them. Germline V CDR1 and CDR2: LGHNA, YSLEER. The CDR3 consists of 14 residues.

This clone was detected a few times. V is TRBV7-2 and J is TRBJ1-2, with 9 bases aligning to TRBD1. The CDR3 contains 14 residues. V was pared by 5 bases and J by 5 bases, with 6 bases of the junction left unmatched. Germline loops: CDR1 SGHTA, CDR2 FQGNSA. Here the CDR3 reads CASSPGTGIYGYTF. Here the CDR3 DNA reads TGTGCCAGCAGCCCCGGGACAGGGATTTATGGCTACACCTTC. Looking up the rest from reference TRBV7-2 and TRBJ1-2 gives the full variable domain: GAGVSQSPSNKVTEKGKDVELRCDPISGHTALYWYRQSLGQGLEFLIYFQGNSAPDKSGLPSDRFSAERTGGSVSTLTIQRTQQEDSAVYLCASSPGTGIYGYTFGSGTRLTVV.

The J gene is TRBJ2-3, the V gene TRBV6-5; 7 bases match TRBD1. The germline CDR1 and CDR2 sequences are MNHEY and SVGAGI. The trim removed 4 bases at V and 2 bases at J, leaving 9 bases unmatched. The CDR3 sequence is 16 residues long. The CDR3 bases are TGTGCCAGCAGTTGGGGGACAGCAACAACCACAGATACGCAGTATTTT. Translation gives CASSWGTATTTDTQYF.

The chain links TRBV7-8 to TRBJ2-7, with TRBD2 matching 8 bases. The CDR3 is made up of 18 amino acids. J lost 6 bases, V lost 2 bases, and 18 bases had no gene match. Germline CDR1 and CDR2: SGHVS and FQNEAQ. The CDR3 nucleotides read TGTGCCAGCAGCTTATTTAGATTAGGCGGGGGGCCGTCGGGCGAGCAGTACTTC. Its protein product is CASSLFRLGGGPSGEQYF.

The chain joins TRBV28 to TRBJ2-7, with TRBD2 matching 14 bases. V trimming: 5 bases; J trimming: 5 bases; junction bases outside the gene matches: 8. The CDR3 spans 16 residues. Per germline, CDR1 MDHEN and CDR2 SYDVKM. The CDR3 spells CASSPGTSGSLNEQYF. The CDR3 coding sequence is TGTGCCAGCAGTCCGGGGACTAGCGGGAGCCTCAACGAGCAGTACTTC.

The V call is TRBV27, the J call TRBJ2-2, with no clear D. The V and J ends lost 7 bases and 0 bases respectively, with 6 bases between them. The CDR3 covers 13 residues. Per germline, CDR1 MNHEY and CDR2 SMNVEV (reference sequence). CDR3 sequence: CASNYANTGELFF. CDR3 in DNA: TGTGCCAGCAACTACGCGAACACCGGGGAGCTGTTTTTT.

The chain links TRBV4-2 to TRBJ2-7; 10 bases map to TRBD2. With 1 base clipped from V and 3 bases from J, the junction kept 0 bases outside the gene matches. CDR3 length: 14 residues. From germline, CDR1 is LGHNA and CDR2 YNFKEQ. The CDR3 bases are TGTGCCAGCAGCCAAGGACTAGCGGGCTACGAGCAGTACTTC. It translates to CASSQGLAGYEQYF.

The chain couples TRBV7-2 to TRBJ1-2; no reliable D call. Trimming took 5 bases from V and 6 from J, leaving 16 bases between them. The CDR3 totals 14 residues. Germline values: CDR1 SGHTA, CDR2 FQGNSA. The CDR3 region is CASSLPTVVNGYTF. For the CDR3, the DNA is TGTGCCAGCAGCCTCCCGACGGTGGTTAATGGCTACACCTTC.

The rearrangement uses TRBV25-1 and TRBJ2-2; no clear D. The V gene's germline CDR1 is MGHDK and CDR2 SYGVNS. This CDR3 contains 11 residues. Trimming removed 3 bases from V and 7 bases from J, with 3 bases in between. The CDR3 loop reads CASSDVGELFF. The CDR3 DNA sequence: TGTGCCAGCAGTGATGTCGGGGAGCTGTTTTTT.

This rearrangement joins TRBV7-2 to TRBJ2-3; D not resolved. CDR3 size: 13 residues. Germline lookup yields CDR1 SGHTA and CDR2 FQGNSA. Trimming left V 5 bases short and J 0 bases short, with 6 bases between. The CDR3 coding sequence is TGTGCCAGCAGCCCTGAAAGCACAGATACGCAGTATTTT. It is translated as CASSPESTDTQYF. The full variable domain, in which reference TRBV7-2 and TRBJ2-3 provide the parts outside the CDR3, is GAGVSQSPSNKVTEKGKDVELRCDPISGHTALYWYRQSLGQGLEFLIYFQGNSAPDKSGLPSDRFSAERTGGSVSTLTIQRTQQEDSAVYLCASSPESTDTQYFGPGTRLTVL.

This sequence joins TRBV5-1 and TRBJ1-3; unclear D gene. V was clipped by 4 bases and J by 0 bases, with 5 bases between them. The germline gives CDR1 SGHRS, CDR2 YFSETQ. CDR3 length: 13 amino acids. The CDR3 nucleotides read TGCGCCAGCAGCCGGGACTCTGGAAACACCATATATTTT. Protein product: CASSRDSGNTIYF.

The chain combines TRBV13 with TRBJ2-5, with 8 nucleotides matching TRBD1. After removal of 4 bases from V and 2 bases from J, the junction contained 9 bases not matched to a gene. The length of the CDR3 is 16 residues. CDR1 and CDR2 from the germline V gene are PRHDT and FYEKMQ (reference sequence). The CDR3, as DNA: TGTGCCAGCAGCTCCCCCGGGACAGGAGGGCAAGAGACCCAGTACTTC. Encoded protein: CASSSPGTGGQETQYF.

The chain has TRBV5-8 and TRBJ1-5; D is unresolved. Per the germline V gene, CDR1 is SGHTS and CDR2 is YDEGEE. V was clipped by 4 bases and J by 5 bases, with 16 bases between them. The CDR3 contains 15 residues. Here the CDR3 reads CASSEDHYPDQPQHF. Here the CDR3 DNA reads TGTGCCAGCAGCGAGGACCATTACCCCGATCAGCCCCAGCATTTT. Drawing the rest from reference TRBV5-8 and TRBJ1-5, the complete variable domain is EAGVTQSPTHLIKTRGQQATLRCSPISGHTSVYWYQQALGLGLQFLLWYDEGEERNRGNFPPRFSGRQFPNYSSELNVNALELEDSALYLCASSEDHYPDQPQHFGDGTRLSIL.

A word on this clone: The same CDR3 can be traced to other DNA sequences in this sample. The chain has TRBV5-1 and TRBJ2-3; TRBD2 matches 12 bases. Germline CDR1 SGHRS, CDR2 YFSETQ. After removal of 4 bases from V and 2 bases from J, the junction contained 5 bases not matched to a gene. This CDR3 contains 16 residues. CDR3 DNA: TGCGCCAGCAGCCCCCGGACTAGCGGGACCACAGATACGCAGTATTTT. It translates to CASSPRTSGTTDTQYF.

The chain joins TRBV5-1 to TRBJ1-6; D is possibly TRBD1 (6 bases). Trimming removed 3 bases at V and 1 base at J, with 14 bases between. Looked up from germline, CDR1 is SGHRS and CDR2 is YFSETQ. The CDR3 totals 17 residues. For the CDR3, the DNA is TGCGCCAGCAGCTCATTAACAGGGTCATCCTATAATTCACCCCTCCACTTT. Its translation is CASSSLTGSSYNSPLHF. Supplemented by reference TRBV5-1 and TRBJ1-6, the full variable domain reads KAGVTQTPRYLIKTRGQQVTLSCSPISGHRSVSWYQQTPGQGLQFLFEYFSETQRNKGNFPGRFSGRQFSNSRSEMNVSTLELGDSALYLCASSSLTGSSYNSPLHFGNGTRLTVT.

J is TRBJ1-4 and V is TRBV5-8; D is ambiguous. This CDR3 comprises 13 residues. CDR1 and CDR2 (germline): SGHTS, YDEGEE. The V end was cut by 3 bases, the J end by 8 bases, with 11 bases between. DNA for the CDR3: TGTGCCAGCAGCTCCGGACCGCCGGAAAAACTGTTTTTT. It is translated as CASSSGPPEKLFF.

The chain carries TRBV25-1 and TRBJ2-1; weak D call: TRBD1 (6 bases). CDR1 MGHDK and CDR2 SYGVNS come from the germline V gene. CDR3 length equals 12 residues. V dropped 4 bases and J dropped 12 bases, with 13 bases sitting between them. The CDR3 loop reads CASSGTVQGQFF. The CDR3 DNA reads TGTGCCAGCAGTGGGACCGTACAGGGGCAGTTCTTC.

CDR3 in DNA: TGTGCCTGCTCTGGGGCCAACGTCCTGACTTTC. Residues: CACSGANVLTF. The chain combines TRBV30 with TRBJ2-6; D unresolved. The V and J ends lost 6 bases and 0 bases respectively, with 0 bases between them. The CDR3 sequence is 11 residues long. Germline V CDR1 and CDR2: GTSNPN, SVGIG (reference sequence).

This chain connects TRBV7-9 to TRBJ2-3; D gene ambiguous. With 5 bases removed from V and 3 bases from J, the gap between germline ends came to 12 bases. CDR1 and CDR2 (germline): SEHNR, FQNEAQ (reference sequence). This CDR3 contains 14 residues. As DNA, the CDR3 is TGTGCCAGCAGCACATTCTCCGGGACAGATACGCAGTATTTT. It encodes CASSTFSGTDTQYF.

CDR3 DNA sequence: TGTGCCAGCAGCTTGTTGTTTTCTCGGGATACGCAGTATTTT. It is translated as CASSLLFSRDTQYF. The chain employs TRBV7-2 and TRBJ2-3; D is undetermined. Germline loops: CDR1 SGHTA, CDR2 FQGNSA. CDR3 length: 14 residues. Trimming took 3 bases from V and 6 from J, leaving 13 bases between them.

CDR3: CASSIAGAVETQYF. CDR3 DNA: TGTGCCAGCAGTATAGCGGGAGCGGTAGAGACCCAGTACTTC. The V call is TRBV2, the J call TRBJ2-5, with 9 positions matching TRBD2. The CDR3 contains 14 residues. Germline lookup yields CDR1 SNHLY and CDR2 FYNNEI. With 5 bases clipped from V and 4 bases from J, the junction kept 5 bases outside the gene matches.